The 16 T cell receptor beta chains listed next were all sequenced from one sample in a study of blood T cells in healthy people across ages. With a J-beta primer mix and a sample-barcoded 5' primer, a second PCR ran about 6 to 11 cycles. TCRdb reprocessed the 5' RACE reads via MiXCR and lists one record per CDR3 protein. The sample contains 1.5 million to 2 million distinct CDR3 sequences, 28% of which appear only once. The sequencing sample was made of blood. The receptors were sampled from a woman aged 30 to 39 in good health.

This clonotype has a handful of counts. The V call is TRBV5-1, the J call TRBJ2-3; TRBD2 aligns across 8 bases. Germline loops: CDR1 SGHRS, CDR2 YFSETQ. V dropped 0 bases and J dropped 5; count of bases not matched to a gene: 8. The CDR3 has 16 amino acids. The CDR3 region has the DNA TGCGCCAGCAGCTTGGTCAACGGGGGGGCCGAAGATACGCAGTATTTT. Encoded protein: CASSLVNGGAEDTQYF.

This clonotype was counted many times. CDR3 in DNA: TGCGCCAGCAGCTTGATCCCAGATACGCAGTATTTT. This codes for CASSLIPDTQYF. The chain couples TRBV5-1 to TRBJ2-3; D uncertain. The length of the CDR3 is 12 residues. The germline gives CDR1 SGHRS, CDR2 YFSETQ. V was shortened by 1 base and J by 4 bases, with 4 bases between the two germline ends.

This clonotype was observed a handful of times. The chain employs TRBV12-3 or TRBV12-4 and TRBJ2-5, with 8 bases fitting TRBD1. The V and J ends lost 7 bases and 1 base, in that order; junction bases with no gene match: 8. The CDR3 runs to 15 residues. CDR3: CASKTQGAIQETQYF. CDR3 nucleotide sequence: TGTGCCAGCAAAACCCAGGGGGCTATCCAAGAGACCCAGTACTTC.

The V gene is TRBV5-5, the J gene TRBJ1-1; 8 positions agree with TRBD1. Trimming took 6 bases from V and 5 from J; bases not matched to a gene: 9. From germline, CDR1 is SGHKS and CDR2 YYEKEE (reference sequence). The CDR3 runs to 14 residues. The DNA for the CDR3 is TGTGCCAGCACCGAACAGGGGGGCTCTACTGAAGCTTTCTTT. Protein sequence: CASTEQGGSTEAFF. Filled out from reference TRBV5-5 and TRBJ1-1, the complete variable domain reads DAGVTQSPTHLIKTRGQQVTLRCSPISGHKSVSWYQQVLGQGPQFIFQYYEKEERGRGNFPDRFSARQFPNYSSELNVNALLLGDSALYLCASTEQGGSTEAFFGQGTRLTVV.

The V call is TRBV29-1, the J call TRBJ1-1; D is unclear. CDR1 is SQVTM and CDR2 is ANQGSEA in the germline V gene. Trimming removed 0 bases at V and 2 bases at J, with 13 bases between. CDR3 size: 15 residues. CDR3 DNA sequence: TGCAGCGTTGAAGACCGTGCCGGGAGAAACACTGAAGCTTTCTTT. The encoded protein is CSVEDRAGRNTEAFF. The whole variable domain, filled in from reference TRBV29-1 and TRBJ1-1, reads SAVISQKPSRDICQRGTSLTIQCQVDSQVTMMFWYRQQPGQSLTLIATANQGSEATYESGFVIDKFPISRPNLTFSTLTVSNMSPEDSSIYLCSVEDRAGRNTEAFFGQGTRLTVV.

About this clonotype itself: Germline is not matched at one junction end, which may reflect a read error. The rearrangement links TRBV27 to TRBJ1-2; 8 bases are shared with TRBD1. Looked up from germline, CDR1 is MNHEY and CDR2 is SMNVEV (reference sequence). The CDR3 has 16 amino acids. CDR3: CASSSSTGEYNYGCTF. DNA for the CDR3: TGTGCCAGCAGTAGTTCGACAGGGGAGTATAACTATGGCTGCACCTTC.

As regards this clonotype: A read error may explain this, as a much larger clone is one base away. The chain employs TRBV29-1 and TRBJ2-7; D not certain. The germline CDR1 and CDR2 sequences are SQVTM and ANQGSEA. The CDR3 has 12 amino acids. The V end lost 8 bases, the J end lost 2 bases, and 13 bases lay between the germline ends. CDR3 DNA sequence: TGCAGCATTGGATCCAGCCCCTACGAGCAGTACTTC. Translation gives CSIGSSPYEQYF.

This CDR3 reads CASSPQPPSGGHNTQYF. Written as DNA, the CDR3 is TGTGCCAGCAGCCCGCAGCCGCCTAGCGGGGGGCATAATACGCAGTATTTT. The V gene is TRBV7-3, the J gene TRBJ2-3; 11 nucleotides align to TRBD2. V shed 5 bases, J shed 7 bases, and the junction held 14 bases outside the gene matches. The CDR3 is made up of 17 amino acids. Germline V gene lookup returns CDR1 SGHTA and CDR2 FQGTGA.

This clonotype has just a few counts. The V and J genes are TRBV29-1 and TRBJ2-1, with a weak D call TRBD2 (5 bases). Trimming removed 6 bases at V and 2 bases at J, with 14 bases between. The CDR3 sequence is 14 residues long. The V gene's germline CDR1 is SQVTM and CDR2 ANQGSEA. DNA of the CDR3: TGCAGCGTCGCCCTTACCGGGGCCTACAATGAGCAGTTCTTC. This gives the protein CSVALTGAYNEQFF.

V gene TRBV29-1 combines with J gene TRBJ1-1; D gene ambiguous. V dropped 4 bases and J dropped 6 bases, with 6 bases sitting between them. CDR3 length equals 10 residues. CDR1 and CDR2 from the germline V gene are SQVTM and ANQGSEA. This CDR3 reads CSVGLAEAFF. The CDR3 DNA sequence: TGCAGCGTTGGACTGGCTGAAGCTTTCTTT.

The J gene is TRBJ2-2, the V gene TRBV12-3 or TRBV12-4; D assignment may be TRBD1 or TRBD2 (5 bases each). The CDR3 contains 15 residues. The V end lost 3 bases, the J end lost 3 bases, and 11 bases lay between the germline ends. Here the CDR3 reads CASSFNRGHTGELFF. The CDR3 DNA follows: TGTGCCAGCAGTTTTAACCGGGGACACACCGGGGAGCTGTTTTTT.

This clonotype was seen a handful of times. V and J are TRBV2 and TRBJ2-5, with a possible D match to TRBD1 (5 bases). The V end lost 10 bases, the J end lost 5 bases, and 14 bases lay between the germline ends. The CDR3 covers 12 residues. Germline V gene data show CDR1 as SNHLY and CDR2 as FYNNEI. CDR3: CATGQQVETQYF. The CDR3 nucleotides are TGTGCCACGGGTCAACAGGTGGAGACCCAGTACTTC.

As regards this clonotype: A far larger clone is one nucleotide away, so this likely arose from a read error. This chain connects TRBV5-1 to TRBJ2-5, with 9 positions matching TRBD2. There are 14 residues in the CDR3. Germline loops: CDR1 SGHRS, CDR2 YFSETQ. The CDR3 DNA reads TGCGCCAGCAGTAGCGGGAGAGGTCAAGAGACCCAGGACTTC. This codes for CASSSGRGQETQDF.

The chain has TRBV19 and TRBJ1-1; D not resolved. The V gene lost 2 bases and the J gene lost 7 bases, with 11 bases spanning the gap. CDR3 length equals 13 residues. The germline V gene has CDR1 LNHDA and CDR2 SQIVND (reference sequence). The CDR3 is CASSITVALEAFF. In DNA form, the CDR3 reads TGTGCCAGTAGTATAACAGTGGCACTTGAAGCTTTCTTT.

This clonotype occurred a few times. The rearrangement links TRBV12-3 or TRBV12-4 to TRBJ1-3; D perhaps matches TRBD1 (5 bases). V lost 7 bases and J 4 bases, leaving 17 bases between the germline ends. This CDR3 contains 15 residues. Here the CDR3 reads CASTLRQSLGNTIYF. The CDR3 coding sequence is TGTGCCAGCACTCTAAGACAGTCTCTCGGAAACACCATATATTTT.

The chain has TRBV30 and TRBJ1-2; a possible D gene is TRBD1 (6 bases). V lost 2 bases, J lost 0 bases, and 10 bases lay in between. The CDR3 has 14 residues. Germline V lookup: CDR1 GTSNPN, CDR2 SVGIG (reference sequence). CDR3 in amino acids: CAWSKGGANYGYTF. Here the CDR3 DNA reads TGTGCCTGGAGTAAGGGGGGTGCTAACTATGGCTACACCTTC.